Included here is one TCR beta chain sequence, with context. The germline CDR1 and CDR2 sequences are SGHVS and FNYEAQ. V lost 1 base and J lost 0, with 12 bases in between. The CDR3 spans 16 residues. This sample is drawn from a study of patients and donors after allogeneic stem cell transplantation. TCRdb re-called the RT-PCR reads with MiXCR, one entry per CDR3 protein. The sample has around 200,000 distinct CDR3 sequences; about 38% are singletons. Sequencing input: blood, either unsorted or a sorted T cell fraction (not recorded which). The V and J genes are TRBV7-6 and TRBJ1-1; D is uncertain. The clonotype was recovered from a human donor who was either an allogeneic HSCT recipient or a stem cell or donor lymphocyte infusion donor (not recorded which). It is not recorded whose cells these are; they may come from a transplant donor. CDR3 in amino acids: CASSLGVAFVNTEAFF. The CDR3, as DNA: TGTGCCAGCAGCTTAGGGGTGGCATTTGTGAACACTGAAGCTTTCTTT.